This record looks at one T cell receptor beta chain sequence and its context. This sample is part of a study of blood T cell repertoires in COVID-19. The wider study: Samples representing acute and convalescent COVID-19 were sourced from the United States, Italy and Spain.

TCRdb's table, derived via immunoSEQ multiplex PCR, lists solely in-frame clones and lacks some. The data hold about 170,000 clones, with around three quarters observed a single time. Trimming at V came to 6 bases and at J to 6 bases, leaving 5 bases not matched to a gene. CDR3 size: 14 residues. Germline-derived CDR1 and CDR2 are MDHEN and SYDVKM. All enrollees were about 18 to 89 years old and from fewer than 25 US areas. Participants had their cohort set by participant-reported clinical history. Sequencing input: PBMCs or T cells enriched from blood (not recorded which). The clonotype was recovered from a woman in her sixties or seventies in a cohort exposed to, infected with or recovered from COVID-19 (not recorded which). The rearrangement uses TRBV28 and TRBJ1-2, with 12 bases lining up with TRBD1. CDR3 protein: CASRGTGGAHGYTF. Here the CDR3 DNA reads TGTGCCAGCAGAGGGACAGGGGGCGCCCATGGCTACACCTTC.